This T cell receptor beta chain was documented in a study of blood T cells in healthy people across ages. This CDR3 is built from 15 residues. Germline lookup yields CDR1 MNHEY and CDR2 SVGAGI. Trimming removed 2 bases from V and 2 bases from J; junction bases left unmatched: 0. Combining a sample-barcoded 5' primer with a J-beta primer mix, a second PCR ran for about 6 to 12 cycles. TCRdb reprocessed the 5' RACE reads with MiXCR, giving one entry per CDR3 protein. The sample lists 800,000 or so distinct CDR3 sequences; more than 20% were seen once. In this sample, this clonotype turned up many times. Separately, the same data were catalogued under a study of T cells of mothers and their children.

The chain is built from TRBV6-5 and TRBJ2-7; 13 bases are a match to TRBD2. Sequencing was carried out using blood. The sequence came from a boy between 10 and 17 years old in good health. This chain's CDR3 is CASSYGTSGTYEQYF. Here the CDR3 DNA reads TGTGCCAGCAGTTACGGGACTAGCGGGACCTACGAGCAGTACTTC.